This T cell receptor beta chain is from a study of CXCR3-negative and CXCR3-positive naive CD8 T cells. Study results and caveats: After cryopreservation, expression of CXCR3 was partially reduced, and most assays were run with fresh PBMCs.

CDR3 size: 15 residues. Germline loops: CDR1 MNHEY, CDR2 SVGEGT. In regard to this clonotype: As yet, its antigen is unknown.

Every CD8+ T cell subset underwent triplicate sorting at roughly 320,000 cells apiece. Carrying UMI labels, the TRB cDNA libraries were prepared through 5' RACE. TCRdb reprocessed the 5' RACE reads and reports one entry per CDR3 protein, with no DNA. The table for this sample gives more than 35,000 distinct CDR3 sequences. The sequence was obtained from a human donor in good health. Some clones in this sample may be carry-over from other donors' samples. The V call is TRBV6-2 or TRBV6-3, the J call TRBJ2-3; TCRdb calls TRBD1, which cannot be checked without DNA. Material: memory CD8+ T cells from blood. The CDR3 is CASSPTVGATDTQYF.